A selection of T cell receptor beta chains follows, all from one sample in a study of cytomegalovirus exposure and HLA in healthy donors. Clones were read by immunoSEQ multiplex PCR, and TCRdb kept only the in-frame ones, dropping some. The table has 90,000 or so clones, around 70% seen once. The sample consisted of PBMCs. The receptors derive from a woman between 50 and 59 years old in good health and CMV-seropositive. Each CDR3 is given with its conserved first and last residue. The size field is filled for only some rows; it gives once, few, many or a size class.

j_gene,v_gene,len,abundance,CDR3aa
TRBJ2-3,TRBV19,12,-,CASSIDRDTQYF
TRBJ2-7,TRBV7-9,13,-,CASSSKLTYEQYF
TRBJ1-1,TRBV7-6,15,-,CASSLNGNMNTEAFF
TRBJ2-3,TRBV11-3,16,-,CASSSGLAGSTDTQYF
TRBJ2-7,TRBV11-2,14,-,CASSLTYSWSEQYF
TRBJ2-1,TRBV27,16,-,CASSSWTSGRAEEQFF
TRBJ2-6,TRBV5-4,17,-,CASSLSGQGFGANVLTF
TRBJ2-1,TRBV5-1,14,few,CASSSGLAYNEQFF
TRBJ2-3,TRBV5-1,21,-,CASSLSTLGRSSGQRTDTQYF
TRBJ2-1,TRBV19,14,-,CASSTRTTPDEQFF
TRBJ1-2,TRBV6-5,13,-,CASSEAGLGSYTF
TRBJ2-1,TRBV18,14,few,CASSPAGRSDEQFF
TRBJ1-1,TRBV25-1,14,-,CASSGTRQVTEAFF
TRBJ1-1,TRBV28,15,-,CASSLQRGGGTEAFF
TRBJ2-7,TRBV6-4,18,once,CASSAPRAVGAAVFEQYF
TRBJ2-1,TRBV11-3,19,few,CASSLDSGSEISSYNEQFF
TRBJ2-2,TRBV2,17,-,CASRELAGGPNTGELFF
TRBJ1-5,TRBV5-5,15,-,CASSLVGGGVGPQHF
TRBJ2-7,TRBV5-6,13,-,CASSWRSSYEQYF
TRBJ2-7,TRBV28,12,-,CASSYQGYEQYF
TRBJ2-1,TRBV7-2,15,few,CASSLARGGFNEQFF
TRBJ2-7,TRBV5-1,15,-,CASSLASGTTYEQYF
TRBJ2-7,TRBV28,14,-,CASSWDRGSYEQYF
TRBJ2-7,TRBV19,14,-,CASSPRTTAGEQYF
TRBJ2-3,TRBV5-5,15,-,CASSLAPSGTDTQYF
TRBJ2-2,TRBV5-1,15,-,CASSLTGDYTGELFF
TRBJ2-7,TRBV20-1,11,-,CSQLRRYEQYF
TRBJ1-3,TRBV28,16,-,CASSFGTGLYGNTIYF
TRBJ2-1,TRBV29-1,13,-,CSVEAMRDNEQFF
TRBJ1-3,TRBV9,17,-,CASSVVAETYSGNTIYF
TRBJ2-3,TRBV4-2,17,-,CASSQAWSGTSTDTQYF
TRBJ2-3,TRBV11-1,13,-,CASSSRGTDTQYF
TRBJ2-5,TRBV5-1,14,-,CASSLGTVQETQYF
TRBJ2-2,TRBV14,18,-,CASSQEWGLDPNTGELFF
TRBJ2-3,TRBV23-1,12,few,CASSHRDSFQYF
TRBJ2-2,TRBV19,13,-,CASSIAQAGELFF
TRBJ2-5,TRBV20-1,11,-,CSGEAGETQYF
TRBJ1-2,TRBV4-2,14,few,CASSQDRTRDGYTF
TRBJ2-7,TRBV9,16,-,CASSVQPDRPGYEQYF
TRBJ1-4,TRBV19,16,once,CASTTATGRINEKLFF
TRBJ2-7,TRBV12-5,14,-,CASALAGGPNEQYF
TRBJ1-6,TRBV19,14,-,CASSTTGDNSPLHF
TRBJ2-1,TRBV5-5,15,-,CASSLRTSGFNEQFF
TRBJ1-5,TRBV7-6,16,-,CASSPSTGTSNQPQHF
TRBJ2-1,TRBV7-3,13,once,CASSLTGGYEQFF
TRBJ2-7,TRBV30,14,-,CAWDMGAVSYEQYF
TRBJ1-2,TRBV5-1,14,-,CASSLTTGSYGYTF
TRBJ1-2,TRBV5-6,18,-,CASSFPAPLLRTGWGYTF
TRBJ2-6,TRBV29-1,18,-,CSVEDRQKNPLGANVLTF
TRBJ1-3,TRBV6-1,15,-,CASSSGTGSGNTIYF
TRBJ1-4,TRBV19,15,-,CASSIEGQPGEKLFF
TRBJ2-5,TRBV7-8,17,-,CASSARPLYRERETQYF
TRBJ2-3,TRBV11-2,14,-,CASSRTSGSDTQYF
-,TRBV5-8,14,few,CASSLRTSVNEQYF
TRBJ2-7,TRBV10-1,13,many,CASAPRGGLEQYF